This T cell receptor (beta chain) comes out of a study of graft-versus-host responses after intestinal transplantation. Notes on the study in general: There were GvH clones found in recipient marrow, and some of them appeared first in ileum or blood. With peak circulating GvH clone levels came an association with early post-transplant HvG declines.

The CDR3 has 13 amino acids. V lost 4 bases to trimming and J lost 1 base, with 7 bases between them. Germline assignment: CDR1 MNHNS and CDR2 SASEGT. TCRdb's copy holds only in-frame clones and misses some; the assay was immunoSEQ multiplex PCR. In the table there are around 6,000 clones, about 20% of which are singletons. The origin of this receptor is a human patient who was an organ donor for intestinal transplantation. The sequenced sample was alloreactive CD4+ T cells from a mixed lymphocyte reaction culture, obtained before transplantation. Noted subset: CFSE-low proliferating T cells sorted from roughly six-day pre-transplant mixed lymphocyte reaction (GvH or HvG direction). This chain uses TRBV6-1 with TRBJ1-2; D ambiguous. CDR3 nucleotide sequence: TGTGCCAGCAGTGTAGAGTTTAACTATGGCTACACCTTC. It is translated as CASSVEFNYGYTF.